This TCR beta chain was sequenced in a study of blood T cell repertoires in COVID-19. Study overall: The United States, Italy and Spain supplied acute and convalescent COVID-19 samples.

CDR1 and CDR2 (germline): LNHDA, SQIVND (reference sequence). The CDR3 consists of 13 residues. Trimming took off 4 bases at V and 1 base at J, with 7 bases between the two ends. This clone appeared once. Methods used by the authors: The assay estimated nucleated cells by amplifying reference gene primers. Profiled with immunoSEQ multiplex PCR; TCRdb holds only in-frame clones, not every one. Clonal size and the V and J genes are those of that table, whereas D and trimming came from the DNA. The table shows around 140,000 clones, with over 60% occurring only once. The sequence was obtained from a woman aged 50 to 60 with active or convalescent COVID-19. Input material: peripheral blood. V is TRBV19 and J is TRBJ1-1, with D perhaps TRBD1 (5 bases). CDR3 coding DNA: TGTGCCAGTAGTACAACAGGGAACACTGAAGCTTTCTTT. It translates to CASSTTGNTEAFF. Supplemented by reference TRBV19 and TRBJ1-1, the full variable domain reads DGGITQSPKYLFRKEGQNVTLSCEQNLNHDAMYWYRQDPGQGLRLIYYSQIVNDFQKGDIAEGYSVSREKKESFPLTVTSAQKNPTAFYLCASSTTGNTEAFFGQGTRLTVV.